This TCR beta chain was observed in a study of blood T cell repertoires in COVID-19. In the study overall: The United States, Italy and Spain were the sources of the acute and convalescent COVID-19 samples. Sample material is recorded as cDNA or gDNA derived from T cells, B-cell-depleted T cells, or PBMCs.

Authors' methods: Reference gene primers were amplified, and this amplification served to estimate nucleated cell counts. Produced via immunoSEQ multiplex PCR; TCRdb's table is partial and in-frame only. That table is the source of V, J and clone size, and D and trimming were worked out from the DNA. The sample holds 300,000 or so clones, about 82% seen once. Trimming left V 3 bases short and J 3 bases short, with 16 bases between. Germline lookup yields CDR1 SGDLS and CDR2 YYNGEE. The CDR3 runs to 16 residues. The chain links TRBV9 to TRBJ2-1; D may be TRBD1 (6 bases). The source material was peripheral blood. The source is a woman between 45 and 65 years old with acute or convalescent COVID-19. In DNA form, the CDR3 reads TGTGCCAGCAGCGGGTCTAGGACAGCTTTCTACAATGAGCAGTTCTTC. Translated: CASSGSRTAFYNEQFF.